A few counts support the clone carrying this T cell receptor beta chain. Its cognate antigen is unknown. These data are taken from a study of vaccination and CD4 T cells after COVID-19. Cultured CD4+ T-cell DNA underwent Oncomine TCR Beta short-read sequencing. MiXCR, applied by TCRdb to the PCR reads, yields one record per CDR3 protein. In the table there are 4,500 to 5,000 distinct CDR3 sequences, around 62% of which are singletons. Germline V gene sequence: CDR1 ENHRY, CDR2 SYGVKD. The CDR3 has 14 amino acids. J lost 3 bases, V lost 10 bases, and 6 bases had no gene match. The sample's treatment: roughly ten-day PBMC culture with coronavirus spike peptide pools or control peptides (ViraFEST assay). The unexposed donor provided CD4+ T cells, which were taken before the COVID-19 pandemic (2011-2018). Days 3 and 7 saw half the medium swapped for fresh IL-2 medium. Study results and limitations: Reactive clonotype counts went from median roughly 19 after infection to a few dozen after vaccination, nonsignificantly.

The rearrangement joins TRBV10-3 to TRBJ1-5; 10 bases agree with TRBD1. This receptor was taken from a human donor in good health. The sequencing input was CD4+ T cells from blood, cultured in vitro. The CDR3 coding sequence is TGTGCCAGTAGGGACAGGGGCCCCAATCAGCCCCAGCATTTT. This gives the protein CASRDRGPNQPQHF.